These 20 T cell receptor beta chains share one sample of origin, sequenced in a study of OX40 agonist ivuxolimab in advanced cancers. The repertoire was sequenced with immunoSEQ multiplex PCR; TCRdb's copy has only in-frame clones and lacks some. The sample holds 40,000 to 50,000 clones, 70% to 85% seen once. This specimen was CD4+ or CD8+ T cells sorted from blood, taken in a trial of the OX40 agonist ivuxolimab. Receptors were obtained from an adult with an advanced solid tumor such as melanoma, head and neck, liver or kidney cancer.

J is TRBJ1-3 and V is TRBV25-1; maybe TRBD1 (6 bases). CDR1 and CDR2 from the germline V gene are MGHDK and SYGVNS. The V and J ends lost 1 base and 4 bases respectively, with 8 bases between them. CDR3 size: 14 residues. The CDR3 bases are TGTGCCAGCAGTGAATGGGGGCAAGGAAACACCATATATTTT. Its translation: CASSEWGQGNTIYF. Based on the CDR3 plus reference TRBV25-1 and TRBJ1-3, the full variable domain is EADIYQTPRYLVIGTGKKITLECSQTMGHDKMYWYQQDPGMELHLIHYSYGVNSTEKGDLSSESTVSRIRTEHFPLTLESARPSHTSQYLCASSEWGQGNTIYFGEGSWLTVV.

The chain links TRBV13 to TRBJ2-7; weak D call: TRBD1 (5 bases). Trimming removed 5 bases at V and 2 bases at J, with 19 bases between. Germline CDR1 PRHDT, CDR2 FYEKMQ (reference sequence). This CDR3 spans 16 amino acids. CDR3: CASSPNPDSATYEQYF. The CDR3 nucleotides read TGTGCCAGCAGCCCGAACCCTGACAGCGCAACCTACGAGCAGTACTTC.

The chain has TRBV11-2 and TRBJ2-1, with 8 positions matching TRBD2. J lost 9 bases, V lost 4 bases, and 14 bases had no gene match. This CDR3 region has 16 residues. Germline V gives CDR1 SGHAT, CDR2 FQNNGV. The CDR3 loop reads CASSSLRRGGRGEQFF. The CDR3 region has the DNA TGTGCCAGCAGCTCCCTACGTCGGGGGGGCCGGGGTGAGCAGTTCTTC.

The chain has TRBV5-4 and TRBJ2-1, with 7 nucleotides matching TRBD1. V lost 4 bases and J lost 6; bases outside the gene matches: 13. This CDR3 is 16 amino acids long. From germline, CDR1 is SGHNT and CDR2 YYREEE (reference sequence). CDR3 bases: TGTGCCAGCAGCCAGGGACAGCCTATCAGCCCCAATGAGCAGTTCTTC. It specifies CASSQGQPISPNEQFF.

This chain connects TRBV19 to TRBJ2-3; D could derive from TRBD1 or TRBD2 (6 bases each). Germline CDR1 and CDR2: LNHDA and SQIVND (reference sequence). There are 13 residues in the CDR3. V was trimmed by 1 base and J by 6 bases, leaving 8 bases between them. CDR3 nucleotides: TGTGCCAGTAGTATAGGAGGGGGGGATACGCAGTATTTT. Its translation is CASSIGGGDTQYF.

This chain joins TRBV19 and TRBJ2-5; 7 nucleotides line up with TRBD1. Germline CDR1 and CDR2: LNHDA and SQIVND (reference sequence). V shed 6 bases and J 3 bases; nucleotides not matched to a gene: 4. This CDR3 region has 13 residues. For the CDR3, the DNA is TGTGCCAGTAGCGGGACAGTGGAAGAGACCCAGTACTTC. Amino acid sequence: CASSGTVEETQYF.

The V gene is TRBV7-9, the J gene TRBJ1-5; 10 bases agree with TRBD1. CDR3 length equals 15 residues. V gave up 4 bases and J gave up 4 bases; unmatched junction bases: 4. Germline CDR1 is SEHNR and CDR2 is FQNEAQ (reference sequence). The CDR3 DNA reads as TGTGCCAGCAGCTCCCCGGGACAGGGGAATCAGCCCCAGCATTTT. Amino acids: CASSSPGQGNQPQHF.

The V and J genes are TRBV5-6 and TRBJ1-1; D unresolved. Germline lookup yields CDR1 SGHDT and CDR2 YYEEEE. CDR3 length: 12 residues. V was trimmed by 2 bases and J by 3 bases, leaving 5 bases between them. Here the CDR3 reads CASSFLDTEAFF. In nucleotides, the CDR3 is TGTGCCAGCAGCTTCCTGGACACTGAAGCTTTCTTT.

The J gene is TRBJ1-1, the V gene TRBV10-3; 7 nucleotides line up with TRBD1. From germline, CDR1 is ENHRY and CDR2 SYGVKD. J lost 1 base, V lost 5 bases, and 4 bases had no gene match. The CDR3 contains 14 residues. The DNA for the CDR3 is TGTGCCATCAGTCGGACAGGATCGAACACTGAAGCTTTCTTT. Residues: CAISRTGSNTEAFF.

The chain combines TRBV2 with TRBJ1-4; 7 bases align to TRBD1. CDR3 length equals 17 residues. J gave up 10 bases and V 0 bases, and 14 bases lay outside the gene matches. Germline V gene data show CDR1 as SNHLY and CDR2 as FYNNEI. In DNA, the CDR3 is TGTGCCAGCAGTGAAGCGCTTCGAGGAACAGGGGATCGAAAACTGTTTTTT. It specifies CASSEALRGTGDRKLFF.

The rearrangement uses TRBV29-1 and TRBJ1-2, with a weak D call TRBD1 (5 bases). This CDR3 contains 11 residues. Germline V gene sequence: CDR1 SQVTM, CDR2 ANQGSEA. Trimming left V 6 bases short and J 8 bases short, with 13 bases between. CDR3 in DNA: TGCAGCGTGTGGGACGTCCGGGGCTACACCTTC. It translates to CSVWDVRGYTF. The complete variable domain, with remaining parts taken from reference TRBV29-1 and TRBJ1-2, reads SAVISQKPSRDICQRGTSLTIQCQVDSQVTMMFWYRQQPGQSLTLIATANQGSEATYESGFVIDKFPISRPNLTFSTLTVSNMSPEDSSIYLCSVWDVRGYTFGSGTRLTVV.

The rearrangement links TRBV18 to TRBJ2-7; D is possibly TRBD1 (5 bases). In germline, CDR1 is KGHSH, CDR2 LQKENI. The CDR3 is 15 residues long. The V end lost 4 bases, the J end lost 6 bases, and 19 bases lay between the germline ends. The CDR3 coding sequence is TGTGCCAGCTCACTCCCAGGGATACAGCGATTCGAGCAGTACTTC. Translated, it gives CASSLPGIQRFEQYF.

The rearrangement joins TRBV7-2 to TRBJ2-7; 8 nucleotides line up with TRBD1. J gave up 7 bases and V 2 bases, and 10 bases lay outside the gene matches. The CDR3 spans 15 residues. CDR1 is SGHTA, CDR2 FQGNSA, per germline. As DNA, the CDR3 is TGTGCCAGCAGCTTAAGACAGGGGTGGACGGGGGAGCAGTACTTC. Translation gives CASSLRQGWTGEQYF.

The V gene is TRBV25-1, the J gene TRBJ2-7; no definite D call. There are 15 residues in the CDR3. V dropped 3 bases and J dropped 6 bases, with 18 bases sitting between them. Germline CDR1 and CDR2: MGHDK and SYGVNS. This chain's CDR3 is CASSESRGFLLEQYF. The CDR3 nucleotides are TGTGCCAGCAGTGAGTCACGAGGTTTTCTTCTCGAGCAGTACTTC.

The V gene is TRBV5-1, the J gene TRBJ2-5; perhaps TRBD2 as D (5 bases). Trimming pared 0 bases from V and 5 bases from J, leaving 11 bases between. CDR1 SGHRS and CDR2 YFSETQ come from the germline V gene. CDR3 size: 14 residues. The CDR3 is CASSLGRSGETQYF. CDR3 in DNA: TGCGCCAGCAGCTTGGGGCGGTCGGGGGAGACCCAGTACTTC.

This rearrangement joins TRBV27 to TRBJ2-6; D is perhaps TRBD2 (6 bases). The CDR3 loop spans 17 amino acids. Looked up from germline, CDR1 is MNHEY and CDR2 is SMNVEV (reference sequence). V was shortened by 4 bases and J by 0 bases, with 13 bases between the two germline ends. As DNA, the CDR3 is TGTGCCAGCAGTTCGGGGGTCGCCGTCTCTGGGGCCAACGTCCTGACTTTC. It translates to CASSSGVAVSGANVLTF.

The gene calls are TRBV4-1 and TRBJ1-2; D unresolved. CDR1 MGHRA and CDR2 YSYEKL come from the germline V gene. This CDR3 has 15 residues. Deletions cut 0 bases from V and 4 bases from J, with 12 bases between. CDR3 sequence: CASSQDLSGFYGYTF. As DNA, the CDR3 is TGCGCCAGCAGCCAAGACCTCTCAGGCTTCTATGGCTACACCTTC.

This chain connects TRBV6-1 to TRBJ2-7; D gene ambiguous. Trimming took off 5 bases at V and 0 bases at J, with 11 bases between the two ends. This CDR3 is 14 amino acids long. Germline loops: CDR1 MNHNS, CDR2 SASEGT. CDR3 sequence (DNA): TGTGCCAGCAGTCTTCGGCCGAGCTCCTACGAGCAGTACTTC. This codes for CASSLRPSSYEQYF.

This clone was seen a single time. The rearrangement joins TRBV7-5 to TRBJ1-2. TRBV7-5 is a pseudogene segment. The CDR3 has 14 residues. This chain's CDR3 is CVRSLWVDTYGYTF. For the CDR3, the DNA is TGTGTCAGAAGCTTATGGGTCGATACCTATGGCTACACCTTC.

V and J are TRBV7-2 and TRBJ2-7; D unresolved. V was trimmed by 5 bases and J by 0 bases, leaving 8 bases between them. This CDR3 has 13 amino acids. Germline V gene lookup returns CDR1 SGHTA and CDR2 FQGNSA. The CDR3 protein is CASSPSHSYEQYF. In nucleotides, the CDR3 is TGTGCCAGCAGCCCGTCTCACTCCTACGAGCAGTACTTC.